Presented here are 12 T cell receptor beta chains from one specimen sequenced in a study of regulatory T cells in long-lasting Graves disease. Indicated time point: newly diagnosed GD, antithyroid drugs for less than 3 months. TCR sequences were obtained from RNA taken from PBMCs. According to the study, TCR beta libraries were built with iRepertoire HTBI primers and CDR3-region Arm-PCR. In TCRdb, the multiplex PCR reads were re-called with MiXCR into one record per CDR3 protein. The sample yields about 440,000 distinct CDR3 sequences, more than 12% seen once. These data also featured in a second study, about T cells in Graves' hyperthyroidism and ophthalmopathy.

Sequencing was performed on peripheral blood mononuclear cells (PBMCs), taken at new diagnosis, from a patient treated with antithyroid drugs. These receptors were taken from a woman in her 30s with Graves disease.

As for this clonotype: Because the CDR3 is missing its conserved closing phenylalanine or tryptophan, this is likely a read error. The J gene is TRBJ2-1, the V gene TRBV27; no definite D call. The CDR3 has 11 amino acids. CDR1 is MNHEY and CDR2 is SMNVEV in the germline V gene (reference sequence). V shed 3 bases and J shed 3 bases, with 0 bases lying between them. CDR3 in DNA: TGTGCCAGCAGTTTCTACAATGAGCAGTTCCTC. Amino acid sequence: CASSFYNEQFL.

This clonotype was picked up many times. J is TRBJ2-2 and V is TRBV2; 7 nucleotides agree with TRBD1. Losses at the gene ends were 6 bases for V and 10 bases for J; bases not matched to a gene: 5. The germline gives CDR1 SNHLY, CDR2 FYNNEI. The CDR3 loop spans 12 amino acids. The CDR3 DNA follows: TGTGCCAGCAGCTTGACAGGGTCGGAGCTGTTTTTT. Encoded protein: CASSLTGSELFF.

V usage is TRBV5-1 and J usage is TRBJ1-4, with D unresolved. Deletions cut 4 bases from V and 10 bases from J, with 17 bases between. This CDR3 has 14 amino acids. The germline CDR1 and CDR2 sequences are SGHRS and YFSETQ. The CDR3 sequence is CASSPSRVIGKLFF. The CDR3 nucleotides are TGCGCCAGCAGCCCGTCGAGGGTTATAGGAAAACTGTTTTTT.

This clonotype has ten or more counts. This chain connects TRBV3-1 to TRBJ1-1, with a possible D match to TRBD1 (6 bases). Germline CDR1 is LGHDT and CDR2 is YNNKEL (reference sequence). V was clipped by 3 bases and J by 0 bases, with 14 bases between them. CDR3 length: 16 residues. As DNA, the CDR3 is TGTGCCAGCAGCCATACACAGGGACTGCTGAACACTGAAGCTTTCTTT. It is translated as CASSHTQGLLNTEAFF.

This clonotype was recorded many times. The chain combines TRBV20-1 with TRBJ2-7; 7 nucleotides align to TRBD1. V trimming: 0 bases; J trimming: 4 bases; junction bases outside the gene matches: 12. CDR3 length equals 16 residues. Germline V gene sequence: CDR1 DFQATT, CDR2 SNEGSKA (reference sequence). This chain's CDR3 is CSARDVTGASSYEQYF. CDR3 sequence (DNA): TGCAGTGCTAGAGATGTTACAGGGGCCAGTTCTTACGAGCAGTACTTC.

This clonotype was found many times. V and J are TRBV3-1 and TRBJ1-5; D remains ambiguous. This CDR3 comprises 14 residues. The germline V and J ends were trimmed by 0 bases and 4 bases, with 7 bases remaining between them. The V gene's germline CDR1 is LGHDT and CDR2 YNNKEL (reference sequence). The CDR3 protein is CASSQDRTNQPQHF. CDR3 coding DNA: TGTGCCAGCAGCCAAGATCGGACTAATCAGCCCCAGCATTTT.

In this sample, this clonotype turned up once. V gene TRBV12-3 or TRBV12-4 combines with J gene TRBJ1-2; D is ambiguous. There are 15 residues in the CDR3. Trimming cost V 3 bases and J 2 bases, with 13 bases left between them. In nucleotides, the CDR3 is TGTGCCAGCAGTTTCGCGGCCAGACCGAACTATGGCTACACCTTC. This codes for CASSFAARPNYGYTF.

The chain carries TRBV5-1 and TRBJ2-2, with D tentatively TRBD1 (6 bases). The V end lost 3 bases, the J end lost 4 bases, and 16 bases lay between the germline ends. The CDR3 totals 16 residues. In germline, CDR1 is SGHRS, CDR2 YFSETQ. The CDR3 reads CASSSEGRGVTGELFF. DNA of the CDR3: TGCGCCAGCAGCTCGGAAGGCAGGGGCGTCACCGGGGAGCTGTTTTTT.

The chain couples TRBV20-1 to TRBJ2-7; 16 bases agree with TRBD2. Germline V gene sequence: CDR1 DFQATT, CDR2 SNEGSKA (reference sequence). The CDR3 runs 15 residues. J was trimmed by 2 bases and V by 6 bases; bases with no gene match: 4. The CDR3 spells CSAGGLAGGTYEQYF. The CDR3 DNA reads as TGCAGTGCCGGGGGACTAGCGGGGGGGACCTACGAGCAGTACTTC.

The chain recombines TRBV7-9 with TRBJ2-5; TRBD1 matches 10 bases. Germline CDR1 is SEHNR and CDR2 is FQNEAQ (reference sequence). V shed 5 bases and J 4 bases; nucleotides not matched to a gene: 7. The CDR3 consists of 15 residues. CDR3 sequence (DNA): TGTGCCAGCAGCCCCGGGACAGGGGTTAGAGAGACCCAGTACTTC. It yields the protein CASSPGTGVRETQYF.

This clonotype was recorded a few times. The chain employs TRBV4-1 and TRBJ2-1; D unclear. With 1 base removed from V and 9 bases from J, the gap between germline ends came to 16 bases. The CDR3 has 15 residues. Looked up from germline, CDR1 is MGHRA and CDR2 is YSYEKL. The CDR3 is CASSQGVNPGVEQFF. The CDR3 DNA reads TGCGCCAGCAGCCAAGGGGTTAATCCTGGGGTTGAGCAGTTCTTC.

This clonotype has more than one count but fewer than ten. The chain combines TRBV6-5 with TRBJ2-7; TRBD2 matches at 10 bases. Losses at the gene ends were 0 bases for V and 7 bases for J; bases not matched to a gene: 6. Germline CDR1 and CDR2: MNHEY and SVGAGI. This CDR3 region has 15 residues. The CDR3 DNA is TGTGCCAGCAGTTACTCAGCGGGAGGGCCAGGAGAGCAGTACTTC. Amino acid sequence: CASSYSAGGPGEQYF.